One sample yielded the 30 T cell receptor beta chains listed below, sequenced in a study of graft-versus-host responses after intestinal transplantation. No antigen has been identified for these receptors. Clones were sequenced by immunoSEQ multiplex PCR, and TCRdb holds only the in-frame ones, with some missing. This sample yields tens of thousands of clones, of which approximately 94% are seen a single time; approximately 0.19% belongs to the top ten. The sequencing used unstimulated CD4+ T cells sorted from spleen or lymph node cells, collected before transplant. The receptors were sampled from a human donor who was the organ donor for an intestinal transplant.

V is TRBV19 and J is TRBJ2-7; D not resolved. The germline V and J ends were trimmed by 1 base and 5 bases, with 9 bases remaining between them. CDR1 and CDR2 from the germline V gene are LNHDA and SQIVND (reference sequence). The length of the CDR3 is 13 residues. CDR3 region: CASSIGLRNEQYF. CDR3 nucleotides: TGTGCCAGTAGTATAGGCCTACGTAACGAGCAGTACTTC.

CDR3 DNA: TGTGCCAGTAGTCCCGGGGGATCAGATACGCAGTATTTT. It specifies CASSPGGSDTQYF. The chain combines TRBV19 with TRBJ2-3; D is possibly TRBD2 (6 bases). CDR3 size: 13 residues. V lost 5 bases to trimming and J lost 4 bases, with 10 bases between them. Germline V gene sequence: CDR1 LNHDA, CDR2 SQIVND (reference sequence).

V is TRBV11-2 and J is TRBJ1-3; 7 bases align to TRBD1. V shed 5 bases and J 0 bases; nucleotides not matched to a gene: 10. The V gene's germline CDR1 is SGHAT and CDR2 FQNNGV. This CDR3 region has 17 residues. CDR3 nucleotides: TGTGCCAGCAGCCTCGGTATTGGGACAGCCTCTGGAAACACCATATATTTT. Translating gives CASSLGIGTASGNTIYF.

This chain links TRBV7-9 with TRBJ1-1; a possible D gene is TRBD1 (6 bases). Germline lookup yields CDR1 SEHNR and CDR2 FQNEAQ (reference sequence). V was pared by 2 bases and J by 6 bases, with 16 bases between. This CDR3 spans 15 amino acids. CDR3 sequence: CASSLISGATSEAFF. DNA for the CDR3: TGTGCCAGCAGCTTAATTTCAGGGGCGACATCTGAAGCTTTCTTT.

The CDR3 here is CASHINGNTIYF. As DNA, the CDR3 is TGTGCCAGCCATATAAATGGAAACACCATATATTTT. V and J are TRBV28 and TRBJ1-3, with no clear D. V was clipped by 8 bases and J by 3 bases, with 8 bases between them. The CDR3 is 12 amino acids. Per the germline V gene, CDR1 is MDHEN and CDR2 is SYDVKM.

The J gene is TRBJ2-3, the V gene TRBV7-9; D might be TRBD2 (6 bases). The germline V gene has CDR1 SEHNR and CDR2 FQNEAQ (reference sequence). Between the trimmed V and J ends, which lost 0 bases and 1 base, there was a span of 8 bases. The CDR3 totals 15 residues. The CDR3 region is CASSLASGGTDTQYF. The CDR3 DNA follows: TGTGCCAGCAGCTTAGCGTCGGGAGGCACAGATACGCAGTATTTT.

The chain couples TRBV7-2 to TRBJ1-2; TRBD1 agrees at 7 bases. Trimming at V came to 5 bases and at J to 8 bases, leaving 8 bases not matched to a gene. Germline-derived CDR1 and CDR2 are SGHTA and FQGNSA. The CDR3 runs to 13 residues. The CDR3 is CASSPDRDRGYTF. CDR3 bases: TGTGCCAGCAGCCCTGACAGGGATCGCGGCTACACCTTC.

This chain connects TRBV25-1 to TRBJ1-1; D is unclear. Germline-derived CDR1 and CDR2 are MGHDK and SYGVNS. CDR3 length: 13 amino acids. V was shortened by 2 bases and J by 2 bases, with 6 bases between the two germline ends. CDR3 DNA: TGTGCCAGCAGTGAACCTCCCAACACTGAAGCTTTCTTT. It yields the protein CASSEPPNTEAFF.

This sequence joins TRBV6-1 and TRBJ1-2; perhaps TRBD1 as D (5 bases). This CDR3 region has 14 residues. In germline, CDR1 is MNHNS, CDR2 SASEGT. V was trimmed by 4 bases and J by 5 bases, leaving 14 bases between them. The CDR3: CASSAIRVGYGYTF. The CDR3 bases are TGTGCCAGCAGTGCTATCAGGGTCGGGTATGGCTACACCTTC.

J is TRBJ2-4 and V is TRBV19; 9 nucleotides line up with TRBD1. Germline V gene data show CDR1 as LNHDA and CDR2 as SQIVND (reference sequence). This CDR3 region has 12 residues. The V segment lost 8 bases and the J segment 8 bases; nucleotides outside the gene matches: 4. The CDR3 reads CASRDRVDIQYF. CDR3 bases: TGTGCCAGTCGGGACAGGGTCGACATTCAGTACTTC. Together with reference TRBV19 and TRBJ2-4, the CDR3 gives the full variable domain: DGGITQSPKYLFRKEGQNVTLSCEQNLNHDAMYWYRQDPGQGLRLIYYSQIVNDFQKGDIAEGYSVSREKKESFPLTVTSAQKNPTAFYLCASRDRVDIQYFGAGTRLSVL.

The chain employs TRBV7-9 and TRBJ2-5; the D call may be TRBD1 or TRBD2 (5 bases each). Germline V gene sequence: CDR1 SEHNR, CDR2 FQNEAQ (reference sequence). Deletions cut 6 bases from V and 4 bases from J, with 15 bases between. CDR3 length: 14 amino acids. CDR3 sequence (DNA): TGTGCCAGCAGGGATACTAGGGGTACAGAGACCCAGTACTTC. It translates to CASRDTRGTETQYF.

The chain joins TRBV28 to TRBJ1-2; no reliable D call. The CDR3 spans 13 residues. Trimming took 7 bases from V and 4 from J, leaving 13 bases between them. Per germline, CDR1 MDHEN and CDR2 SYDVKM. CDR3 sequence reads: CASKYSAIYGYTF. In DNA, the CDR3 is TGTGCCAGCAAGTACTCAGCGATCTATGGCTACACCTTC.

The chain combines TRBV30 with TRBJ2-3; D ambiguous. V dropped 4 bases and J dropped 6 bases, with 20 bases sitting between them. This CDR3 contains 15 residues. Germline V gene lookup returns CDR1 GTSNPN and CDR2 SVGIG (reference sequence). CDR3 loop: CAWNNRSSGRDTQYF. The CDR3 DNA sequence: TGTGCCTGGAATAACCGGTCGTCGGGTAGGGATACGCAGTATTTT. The full variable domain, completed using reference TRBV30 and TRBJ2-3, is SQTIHQWPATLVQPVGSPLSLECTVEGTSNPNLYWYRQAAGRGLQLLFYSVGIGQISSEVPQNLSASRPQDRQFILSSKKLLLSDSGFYLCAWNNRSSGRDTQYFGPGTRLTVL.

This clone was counted a single time. V is TRBV5-6 and J is TRBJ1-2, with 7 bases aligning to TRBD1. The CDR3 covers 16 residues. Germline CDR1 is SGHDT and CDR2 is YYEEEE. V gave up 3 bases and J gave up 4 bases; unmatched junction bases: 12. The CDR3 bases are TGTGCCAGCAGCTCCCGCCCCCGACAGGGTGGCTATGGCTACACCTTC. This sequence encodes CASSSRPRQGGYGYTF.

The rearrangement joins TRBV7-3 to TRBJ2-3; maybe TRBD1 (6 bases). Germline V gene sequence: CDR1 SGHTA, CDR2 FQGTGA. This CDR3 is built from 13 residues. V was pared by 2 bases and J by 7 bases, with 10 bases between. The CDR3 region has the DNA TGTGCCAGCAGCTTAGCCCAGGGGAATACGCAGTATTTT. This encodes CASSLAQGNTQYF.

This chain connects TRBV27 to TRBJ2-5; 10 nucleotides line up with TRBD1. With 6 bases clipped from V and 5 bases from J, the junction kept 9 bases outside the gene matches. The CDR3 is 15 amino acids. Germline CDR1 reads MNHEY; CDR2 reads SMNVEV (reference sequence). CDR3 region: CASSGTGALWETQYF. The CDR3, as DNA: TGTGCCAGCAGCGGGACAGGGGCCCTCTGGGAGACCCAGTACTTC.

The chain couples TRBV28 to TRBJ1-4; 9 positions agree with TRBD1. V lost 2 bases and J lost 8; bases outside the gene matches: 21. Looked up from germline, CDR1 is MDHEN and CDR2 is SYDVKM. The CDR3 loop spans 20 amino acids. Here the CDR3 DNA reads TGTGCCAGCAGTTTACGGAGACCCGGGACAGGGAATATTCGAGGAGAAAAACTGTTTTTT. This encodes CASSLRRPGTGNIRGEKLFF.

The chain combines TRBV28 with TRBJ1-1; D not certain. Trimming shortened V by 3 bases and J by 5 bases, and 7 bases separated the two germline ends. The CDR3 is 12 residues long. CDR1 and CDR2 (germline): MDHEN, SYDVKM. CDR3 residues: CASSFAGTEAFF. CDR3 nucleotides: TGTGCCAGCAGTTTTGCGGGGACTGAAGCTTTCTTT.

This chain uses TRBV7-2 with TRBJ2-7, with unresolved D. V was clipped by 1 base and J by 3 bases, with 10 bases between them. Germline lookup yields CDR1 SGHTA and CDR2 FQGNSA. The CDR3 runs to 14 residues. CDR3 residues: CASSLGPAHYEQYF. In nucleotides, the CDR3 is TGTGCCAGCAGCTTAGGTCCCGCCCACTACGAGCAGTACTTC.

The chain has TRBV7-2 and TRBJ2-3, with TRBD2 matching over 12 bases. This CDR3 is 14 amino acids long. From germline, CDR1 is SGHTA and CDR2 FQGNSA. The trim removed 4 bases at V and 6 bases at J, leaving 2 bases unmatched. The CDR3 DNA is TGTGCCAGCAGCTCAGGGACTAGCGGGGATACGCAGTATTTT. Protein sequence: CASSSGTSGDTQYF. The full variable domain, rest sourced from reference TRBV7-2 and TRBJ2-3, is GAGVSQSPSNKVTEKGKDVELRCDPISGHTALYWYRQSLGQGLEFLIYFQGNSAPDKSGLPSDRFSAERTGGSVSTLTIQRTQQEDSAVYLCASSSGTSGDTQYFGPGTRLTVL.

This clone was detected once. The chain employs TRBV6-5 and TRBJ1-2; D is ambiguous. This CDR3 is 14 amino acids long. Trimming took 5 bases from V and 2 from J, leaving 12 bases between them. Germline V lookup: CDR1 MNHEY, CDR2 SVGAGI. The CDR3 loop reads CASSERRRNYGYTF. As DNA, the CDR3 is TGTGCCAGCAGTGAGAGGCGACGCAACTATGGCTACACCTTC.

Only one count was recorded for this clone. The chain joins TRBV5-1 to TRBJ2-7; D remains unclear. V was pared by 0 bases and J by 0 bases, with 4 bases between. The CDR3 is made up of 13 amino acids. Germline CDR1 is SGHRS and CDR2 is YFSETQ. The CDR3 DNA sequence: TGCGCCAGCAGCTTGGCCGTCTCCTACGAGCAGTACTTC. Protein: CASSLAVSYEQYF.

The chain employs TRBV5-1 and TRBJ2-1; no firm D call. The germline V gene has CDR1 SGHRS and CDR2 YFSETQ. The ends were cut back, 7 bases at V and 0 bases at J, with 8 bases in the middle. This CDR3 has 13 residues. The CDR3 sequence is CASSINSYNEQFF. In DNA, the CDR3 is TGCGCCAGCTCTATAAACTCCTACAATGAGCAGTTCTTC.

This sequence joins TRBV6-5 and TRBJ2-3; D not resolved. Germline V gene data show CDR1 as MNHEY and CDR2 as SVGAGI. V was cut by 1 base and J by 4 bases, with 3 bases left in between. The CDR3 is 12 amino acids. CDR3 in DNA: TGTGCCAGCAGTTACTTCTCAGATACGCAGTATTTT. Its protein product is CASSYFSDTQYF.

This sequence joins TRBV9 and TRBJ1-6; 8 bases agree with TRBD1. Trimming at V came to 5 bases and at J to 9 bases, leaving 7 bases not matched to a gene. The CDR3 covers 14 residues. Germline-derived CDR1 and CDR2 are SGDLS and YYNGEE. CDR3 bases: TGTGCCAGCAGACCGGGACAGGAGACTTCACCCCTCCACTTT. Its protein product is CASRPGQETSPLHF.

This chain joins TRBV7-2 and TRBJ2-1; the match to TRBD2 covers 13 bases. The CDR3 is made up of 17 amino acids. Looked up from germline, CDR1 is SGHTA and CDR2 is FQGNSA. V was pared by 5 bases and J by 1 base, with 5 bases of the junction left unmatched. DNA for the CDR3: TGTGCCAGCAGCACCGGGACTAGCGGGGCTTCCTACAATGAGCAGTTCTTC. Protein sequence: CASSTGTSGASYNEQFF.

The chain employs TRBV7-6 and TRBJ1-6; a weak D match, TRBD1 (6 bases). V lost 6 bases and J lost 7, with 10 bases in between. The CDR3 is made up of 13 amino acids. In germline, CDR1 is SGHVS, CDR2 FNYEAQ. The CDR3 DNA reads TGTGCCAGCAGGGCACAGGGAAATTCACCCCTCCACTTT. This encodes CASRAQGNSPLHF.

This chain links TRBV21-1 with TRBJ2-6; TRBD2, the D gene given by the table, was not confirmed from the DNA. TRBV21-1 is a listed pseudogene. The length of the CDR3 is 18 residues. CDR3 sequence (DNA): TGTGCCAGCAGCACTCATATAGCTACAACAAGTCGGGCCAACGTCCTGACTTTC. Translated: CASSTHIATTSRANVLTF.

This rearrangement joins TRBV19 to TRBJ2-7, with 9 bases aligning to TRBD1. This CDR3 has 15 amino acids. CDR1 LNHDA and CDR2 SQIVND come from the germline V gene (reference sequence). V lost 3 bases and J lost 1; bases outside the gene matches: 4. In DNA form, the CDR3 reads TGTGCCAGTAGTATCTCCGGGACAGGGTCCTACGAGCAGTACTTC. Translation gives CASSISGTGSYEQYF. Together with reference TRBV19 and TRBJ2-7, the CDR3 gives the full variable domain: DGGITQSPKYLFRKEGQNVTLSCEQNLNHDAMYWYRQDPGQGLRLIYYSQIVNDFQKGDIAEGYSVSREKKESFPLTVTSAQKNPTAFYLCASSISGTGSYEQYFGPGTRLTVT.

The V call is TRBV28, the J call TRBJ2-3; TRBD2 matches 8 bases. Per the germline V gene, CDR1 is MDHEN and CDR2 is SYDVKM. CDR3 length: 16 residues. Germline trimming cut 4 bases from V and 1 base from J; bases unmatched to any gene: 7. The CDR3 spells CASSSAGGTGTDTQYF. CDR3 in DNA: TGTGCCAGCAGTTCCGCGGGGGGAACGGGCACAGATACGCAGTATTTT. The full variable domain, its missing parts supplied by reference TRBV28 and TRBJ2-3, is DVKVTQSSRYLVKRTGEKVFLECVQDMDHENMFWYRQDPGLGLRLIYFSYDVKMKEKGDIPEGYSVSREKKERFSLILESASTNQTSMYLCASSSAGGTGTDTQYFGPGTRLTVL.